This T cell receptor (beta chain) was observed in a study of shared clonotypes between healthy human individuals. Points from the study as a whole: In a handful of donors, about 5% of naive CD4 clonotypes appeared in common.

About this clone: The antigen remains unidentified.

This CDR3 has 17 residues. Germline CDR1 PRHDT, CDR2 FYEKMQ (reference sequence). The V and J ends lost 5 bases and 2 bases, in that order; junction bases with no gene match: 8. CD45RO-negative CD8 cells positively selected for CCR7 made up the naive population, which excluded terminally differentiated effector memory CD45RA+ cells. The protocol was immunoSEQ multiplex PCR, while the TCRdb copy is restricted to in-frame clones and leaves out a portion. Found here are hundreds of thousands of clones, 90% to 97% of them singletons; the top ten hold 0.11%. The receptor comes from a woman in her twenties or thirties in good health. The rearrangement joins TRBV13 to TRBJ2-3, with 12 bases fitting TRBD2. What was sequenced was naive CD8+ T cells sorted from blood. In DNA, the CDR3 is TGTGCCAGCAGCGTCCAGACTAGCGGGAGAGTCACAGATACGCAGTATTTT. Its protein is CASSVQTSGRVTDTQYF.